This entry lists 13 T cell receptor beta chains sequenced from one sample in a study of cytomegalovirus exposure and HLA in healthy donors. 13 Jbeta primers and 60 Vbeta primers were used for the PCR. The method was immunoSEQ multiplex PCR; TCRdb's version includes in-frame clones alone and lacks a portion of them. The sample lists about 160,000 clones, under 90% seen once, with roughly 1.5% in the top ten. Material for sequencing was PBMCs. The receptors here all came from a male donor in good health and CMV-seronegative.

This chain uses TRBV2 with TRBJ1-2; the D is unclear. This CDR3 comprises 14 residues. CDR1 and CDR2 (germline): SNHLY, FYNNEI. V lost 4 bases to trimming and J lost 6 bases, with 15 bases between them. CDR3 coding DNA: TGTGCCAGCAGTGTCGGCGGATGGAGAGATGGCTACACCTTC. This sequence encodes CASSVGGWRDGYTF.

The chain recombines TRBV29-1 with TRBJ2-5; D possibly corresponds to TRBD2 (5 bases). The CDR3 is 10 residues long. CDR1 is SQVTM, CDR2 ANQGSEA, per germline. The germline V and J ends were trimmed by 7 bases and 7 bases, with 10 bases remaining between them. For the CDR3, the DNA is TGCAGCGCCCTCGAGGGGACCCAGTACTTC. Translating gives CSALEGTQYF.

The chain links TRBV6-5 to TRBJ2-3; D might be TRBD1 (6 bases). The CDR3 consists of 15 residues. V gave up 5 bases and J gave up 4 bases, with 16 bases separating them. Germline values: CDR1 MNHEY, CDR2 SVGAGI. CDR3 sequence: CASSTQGEAPDTQYF. The CDR3 nucleotides are TGTGCCAGCAGTACACAGGGAGAGGCCCCAGATACGCAGTATTTT.

The gene calls are TRBV6-6 and TRBJ2-7, with 10 bases aligning to TRBD1. V dropped 4 bases and J dropped 4; count of bases not matched to a gene: 7. Per germline, CDR1 MNHNY and CDR2 SVGAGI (reference sequence). The CDR3 is made up of 15 amino acids. CDR3 sequence reads: CASSSRDRGAYEQYF. The CDR3 DNA is TGTGCCAGCAGTTCCCGGGACAGGGGAGCGTACGAGCAGTACTTC.

This chain uses TRBV30 with TRBJ2-7; TRBD1 matches at 9 bases. Trimming removed 1 base from V and 3 bases from J; junction bases left unmatched: 4. From germline, CDR1 is GTSNPN and CDR2 SVGIG (reference sequence). This CDR3 comprises 14 residues. CDR3 protein: CAWSENRGHYEQYF. Written as DNA, the CDR3 is TGTGCCTGGAGTGAAAACAGGGGGCACTACGAGCAGTACTTC.

This chain joins TRBV12-5 and TRBJ2-1; TRBD2 aligns across 12 bases. Trimming took 0 bases from V and 0 from J; bases not matched to a gene: 6. The V gene's germline CDR1 is LGHNT and CDR2 FRNRAP. There are 19 residues in the CDR3. CDR3 bases: TGTGCTAGTGGTTTGGTCCTAGCGGGGGGGCGGAGCTCCTACAATGAGCAGTTCTTC. Its protein is CASGLVLAGGRSSYNEQFF.

The chain recombines TRBV7-3 with TRBJ2-1, with 14 bases fitting TRBD2. The germline V gene has CDR1 SGHTA and CDR2 FQGTGA. V shed 5 bases, J shed 2 bases, and the junction held 2 bases outside the gene matches. CDR3 size: 16 residues. CDR3 in DNA: TGTGCCAGCAGCGCGGGACTAGCGGGGGCCTACAATGAGCAGTTCTTC. As protein: CASSAGLAGAYNEQFF.

This CDR3 reads CSAAINRDGQYF. The DNA for the CDR3 is TGCAGCGCAGCTATTAACAGGGACGGGCAGTACTTC. This chain links TRBV29-1 with TRBJ2-7; D perhaps matches TRBD1 (6 bases). Germline CDR1 reads SQVTM; CDR2 reads ANQGSEA. The CDR3 sequence is 12 residues long. The V end was cut by 7 bases, the J end by 9 bases, with 19 bases between.

The rearrangement joins TRBV5-8 to TRBJ1-4; possible D gene TRBD1, 5 bases. Germline values: CDR1 SGHTS, CDR2 YDEGEE. The CDR3 has 14 amino acids. Trimming removed 0 bases from V and 7 bases from J, with 10 bases in between. The CDR3 DNA reads TGTGCCAGCAGCTTGGGGCAGGGTGGTGAAAAACTGTTTTTT. This translates into CASSLGQGGEKLFF.

This chain links TRBV28 with TRBJ2-4; TRBD2 might be the D (7 bases). CDR1 and CDR2 from the germline V gene are MDHEN and SYDVKM. The CDR3 has 13 residues. Trimming took 8 bases from V and 4 from J, leaving 12 bases between them. CDR3 DNA: TGTGCCAGCGGGAGGGACACTAAAAACATTCAGTACTTC. It is translated as CASGRDTKNIQYF. Based on the CDR3 plus reference TRBV28 and TRBJ2-4, the full variable domain is DVKVTQSSRYLVKRTGEKVFLECVQDMDHENMFWYRQDPGLGLRLIYFSYDVKMKEKGDIPEGYSVSREKKERFSLILESASTNQTSMYLCASGRDTKNIQYFGAGTRLSVL.

The chain carries TRBV6-1 and TRBJ2-7, with a tentative D call TRBD2 (5 bases). The CDR3 has 15 amino acids. V was trimmed by 1 base and J by 4 bases, leaving 14 bases between them. Looked up from germline, CDR1 is MNHNS and CDR2 is SASEGT. The CDR3 protein is CASSEGLSTGYEQYF. The DNA of the CDR3 is TGTGCCAGCAGTGAAGGCCTTTCGACGGGGTACGAGCAGTACTTC.

The rearrangement links TRBV9 to TRBJ2-1; 10 nucleotides line up with TRBD1. J lost 9 bases, V lost 0 bases, and 6 bases had no gene match. The CDR3 is 15 amino acids. CDR1 and CDR2 from the germline V gene are SGDLS and YYNGEE. The CDR3 reads CASSVGGTGETEQFF. DNA for the CDR3: TGTGCCAGCAGCGTAGGGGGGACAGGGGAGACTGAGCAGTTCTTC.

There are a few counts of this clone. The chain carries TRBV10-3 and TRBJ2-2; TRBD2 might be the D (5 bases). The V gene lost 7 bases and the J gene lost 13 bases, with 16 bases spanning the gap. The CDR3 has 12 amino acids. Germline V CDR1 and CDR2: ENHRY, SYGVKD. CDR3 in amino acids: CAIMERDARLFF. Here the CDR3 DNA reads TGTGCCATCATGGAGAGGGATGCGAGGCTGTTTTTT.